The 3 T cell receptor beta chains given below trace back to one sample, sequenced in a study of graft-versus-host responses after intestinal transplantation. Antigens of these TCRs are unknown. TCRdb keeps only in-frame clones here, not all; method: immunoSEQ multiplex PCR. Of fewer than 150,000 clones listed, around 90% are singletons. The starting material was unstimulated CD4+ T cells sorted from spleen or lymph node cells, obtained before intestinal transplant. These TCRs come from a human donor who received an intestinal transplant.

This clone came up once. Here the CDR3 DNA reads TGTGCCAGCTCTTTCAATAGGGTTTTAAGCAATCAGCCCCAGCATTTT. This encodes CASSFNRVLSNQPQHF. The chain has TRBV18 and TRBJ1-5; D uncertain. Germline loops: CDR1 KGHSH, CDR2 LQKENI. V shed 6 bases and J shed 1 base, with 16 bases lying between them. This CDR3 is built from 16 residues.

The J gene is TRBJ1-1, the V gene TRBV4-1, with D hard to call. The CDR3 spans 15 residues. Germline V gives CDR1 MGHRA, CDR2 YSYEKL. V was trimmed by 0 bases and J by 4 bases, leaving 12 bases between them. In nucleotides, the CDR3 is TGCGCCAGCAGCCAAGAGCTCCAGGTTACCACTGAAGCTTTCTTT. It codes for CASSQELQVTTEAFF.

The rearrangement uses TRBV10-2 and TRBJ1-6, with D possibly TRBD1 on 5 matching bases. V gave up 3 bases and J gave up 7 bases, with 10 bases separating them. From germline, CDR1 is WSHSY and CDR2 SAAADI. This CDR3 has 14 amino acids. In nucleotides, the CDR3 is TGCGCCAGCAGTGAATTCGGGGCAAATTCACCCCTCCACTTT. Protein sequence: CASSEFGANSPLHF.